This T cell receptor (beta chain) was profiled in a study of human T cells and chemical hapten exposure. For the study at large: Weekly diphenylcyclopropenone doses were given to patients' scalps across the approximately 22-week study. Variation in per-sample TCR yields came mainly from small pooled library volume differences. General study results and limits: Alopecia in the donors means their immune response may deviate from healthy people's.

Time point specified: patch test 1, 2 weeks after DPC sensitization. The treatment was: therapeutic diphenylcyclopropenone sensitization with weekly scalp DPC. One entry per CDR3 protein results from TCRdb running MiXCR on the RACE reads. The data contain 150,000 to 200,000 distinct CDR3 sequences, roughly 15% of them singletons. Worth noting for this clonotype: The antigen remains undetermined.

The material sequenced was whole blood, taken in connection with sensitization to the hapten diphenylcyclopropenone (DPC). The receptor comes from a woman in her 30s with alopecia areata. Some clones in this sample may be carry-over from other donors' samples.

The CDR3 coding sequence is TGTGCCAGCAGCTTACCTCTCGCGACAGGGGGAAGCACAGATACGCAGTATTTT. It specifies CASSLPLATGGSTDTQYF. This chain links TRBV7-9 with TRBJ2-3, with 9 bases fitting TRBD1. Germline V lookup: CDR1 SEHNR, CDR2 FQNEAQ (reference sequence). This CDR3 spans 18 amino acids. The trim removed 2 bases at V and 0 bases at J, leaving 9 bases unmatched. Using reference TRBV7-9 and TRBJ2-3 for the parts outside the CDR3, the full variable domain is DTGVSQNPRHKITKRGQNVTFRCDPISEHNRLYWYRQTLGQGPEFLTYFQNEAQLEKSRLLSDRFSAERPKGSFSTLEIQRTEQGDSAMYLCASSLPLATGGSTDTQYFGPGTRLTVL.